This T cell receptor (beta chain) was obtained from a study of CD8+CD57+ T cells in acquired aplastic anemia. This clonotype was picked up many times. TCR beta VDJ and CDR3 profiles were obtained from a genomic DNA template. TCRdb recomputed calls from the reads with MiXCR, one row per CDR3 protein. The sample lists approximately 170,000 distinct CDR3 sequences, roughly 63% occurring once. The length of the CDR3 is 13 residues. Germline V gene data show CDR1 as SGHVS and CDR2 as FNYEAQ. The V and J ends lost 3 bases and 6 bases, in that order; junction bases with no gene match: 1. This sequence was found in a human donor in good health. The sample taken for sequencing was sorted CD4+, CD8+, or CD8+CD57+ T cells (not recorded which) from PBMCs. The chain is built from TRBV7-6 and TRBJ2-2, with 7 bases aligning to TRBD2. Here the CDR3 reads CASSLGGAGELFF. The CDR3 DNA is TGTGCCAGCAGCTTGGGGGGGGCCGGGGAGCTGTTTTTT.